This entry lists 8 T cell receptor beta chains sequenced from one sample in a study of T cells in Graves' hyperthyroidism and ophthalmopathy. RNA transcripts were the template for amplifying TCR beta CDR3 regions. The study used the HTBI primer set for a first-round RT-PCR of the TCR CDR3. TCRdb reprocessed the multiplex PCR reads via MiXCR and lists one record per CDR3 protein. The sample consists of 280,000 or so distinct CDR3 sequences, 20% to 25% of them appearing once. What was sequenced was blood. The source is a man aged 35-49 years with Graves' hyperthyroidism that later progressed to Graves' ophthalmopathy.

This clonotype was recorded many times. The chain joins TRBV5-1 to TRBJ2-2; D perhaps matches TRBD2 (6 bases). Trimming left V 3 bases short and J 5 bases short, with 14 bases between. Germline CDR1 SGHRS, CDR2 YFSETQ. The CDR3 runs 15 residues. CDR3 protein: CASSSNPAGTGELFF. The CDR3 DNA reads TGCGCCAGCAGCTCGAACCCCGCGGGAACCGGGGAGCTGTTTTTT.

J is TRBJ2-7 and V is TRBV2; D is ambiguous. Trimming cost V 2 bases and J 7 bases, with 18 bases left between them. The CDR3 is 15 residues long. The germline V gene has CDR1 SNHLY and CDR2 FYNNEI. CDR3: CASSEYERNYVEQYF. CDR3 in DNA: TGTGCCAGCAGTGAATATGAGCGAAACTACGTAGAGCAGTACTTC.

The chain links TRBV12-3 or TRBV12-4 to TRBJ1-2; no clear D. The CDR3 consists of 15 residues. Trimming pared 6 bases from V and 4 bases from J, leaving 18 bases between. CDR3 loop: CASSARRDGTYGYTF. In nucleotides, the CDR3 is TGTGCCAGCAGCGCGCGCCGGGATGGAACCTATGGCTACACCTTC.

The rearrangement links TRBV12-3 or TRBV12-4 to TRBJ1-2; D remains unclear. V was trimmed by 6 bases and J by 2 bases, leaving 13 bases between them. The CDR3 length is 14 residues. CDR3 sequence: CASSSLYHNYGYTF. The CDR3 DNA is TGTGCCAGCAGCTCCCTATACCACAACTATGGCTACACCTTC.

In its sample, this clonotype was seen many times. The chain recombines TRBV5-6 with TRBJ1-2, with TRBD1 as a possible D gene (5 bases). Germline assignment: CDR1 SGHDT and CDR2 YYEEEE. The germline V and J ends were trimmed by 2 bases and 3 bases, with 11 bases remaining between them. CDR3 size: 14 residues. The CDR3 here is CASSFKGADYGYTF. CDR3 sequence (DNA): TGTGCCAGCAGCTTCAAAGGGGCGGACTATGGCTACACCTTC.

This clonotype came up many times. A much larger clone sits a single nucleotide away, making a read error possible. The V call is TRBV6-1, the J call TRBJ2-2; 7 nucleotides match TRBD1. Germline V gene sequence: CDR1 MNHNS, CDR2 SASEGT. CDR3 length: 16 residues. As DNA, the CDR3 is TGTGCCAGCAGTGAAGCAGGGACAGCTTACACCGAGGAGCTGTTTTTT. This translates into CASSEAGTAYTEELFF.

This clonotype was observed many times. V gene TRBV20-1 combines with J gene TRBJ2-6; possibly TRBD1 for D (5 bases). The CDR3 runs to 15 residues. CDR1 and CDR2 (germline): DFQATT, SNEGSKA (reference sequence). Trimming removed 2 bases at V and 2 bases at J, with 10 bases between. In DNA form, the CDR3 reads TGCAGTGCTAGATCTCAGGGTGCTGGGGCCAACGTCCTGACTTTC. It is translated as CSARSQGAGANVLTF.

The table lists this clonotype with many counts. The gene calls are TRBV28 and TRBJ2-7; D call uncertain. The CDR3 has 11 residues. V gave up 10 bases and J gave up 0 bases, with 7 bases separating them. Per the germline V gene, CDR1 is MDHEN and CDR2 is SYDVKM. The CDR3 nucleotides read TGTGCCACAACGAGCTCCTACGAGCAGTACTTC. This encodes CATTSSYEQYF.